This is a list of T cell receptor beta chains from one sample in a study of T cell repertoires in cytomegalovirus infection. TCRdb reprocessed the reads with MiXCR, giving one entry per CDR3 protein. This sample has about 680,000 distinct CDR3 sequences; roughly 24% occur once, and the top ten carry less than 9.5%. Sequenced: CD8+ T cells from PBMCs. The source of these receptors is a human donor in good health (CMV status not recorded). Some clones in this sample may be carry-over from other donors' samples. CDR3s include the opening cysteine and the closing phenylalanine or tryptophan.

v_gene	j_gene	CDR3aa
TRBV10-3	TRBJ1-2	CAISEEQLPNYGYTF
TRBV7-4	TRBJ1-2	CASSLPRNPHTF
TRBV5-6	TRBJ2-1	CASSSIGPGSWEQFF
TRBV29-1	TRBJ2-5	CSVPNWDTGEETQYF
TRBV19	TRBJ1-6	CASQGDSGNSPLHF
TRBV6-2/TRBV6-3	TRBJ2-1	CASSYPVLSLFF
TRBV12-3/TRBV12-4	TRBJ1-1	CASSWLRGAEAFF
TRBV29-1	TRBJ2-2	CSVSYTGELFF
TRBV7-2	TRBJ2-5	CASSYGTFQETQYF
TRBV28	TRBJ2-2	CASRVTGGNTGELFF
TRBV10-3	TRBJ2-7	CATLSSGGIYEQYF
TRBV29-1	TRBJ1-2	CSVEWIGENDFGYTF
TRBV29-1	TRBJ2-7	CSVEGPGQGEYEQYF
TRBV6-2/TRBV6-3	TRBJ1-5	CASSYLRPGNQPQHF
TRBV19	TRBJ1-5	CASSPQGGQPQHF
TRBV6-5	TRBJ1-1	CASWGEFSTEAFF
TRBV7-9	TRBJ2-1	CASSRVGRDNEQFF
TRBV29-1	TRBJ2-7	CSVRANSYEQYF
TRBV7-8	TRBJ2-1	CASLNGVNEQFF
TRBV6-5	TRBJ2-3	CASSYSTSGGTSTDTQYF
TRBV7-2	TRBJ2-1	CASSFGGLSYNEQFF
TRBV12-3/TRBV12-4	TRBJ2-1	CASSVPGLALGNEQFF
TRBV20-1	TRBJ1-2	CTTRRTGINYGYTF
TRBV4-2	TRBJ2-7	CASSQRAVIYEQYF
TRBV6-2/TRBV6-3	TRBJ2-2	CASSYVGANTGELFF
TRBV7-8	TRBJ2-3	CASSPTSADTDTQYF
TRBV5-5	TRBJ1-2	CASSPRGQGHSAWDGYTF
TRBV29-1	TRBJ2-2	CSVVGDSNTGELFF
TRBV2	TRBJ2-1	CASSAGTSGVGNEQFF
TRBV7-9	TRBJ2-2	CAIRLGPSAGTGELFF
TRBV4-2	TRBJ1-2	CASSQDVRGLDYGYTF
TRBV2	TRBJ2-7	CASSEDGSYEQYF
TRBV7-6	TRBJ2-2	CASSYDRGTGEQFF
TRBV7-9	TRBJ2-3	CASILREAGTDTQYF
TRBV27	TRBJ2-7	CAGRPYEQYF
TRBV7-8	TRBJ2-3	CASSIASYTDTQYF
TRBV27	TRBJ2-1	CASAFPSGHEQFF
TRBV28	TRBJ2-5	CASRAILGGQETQYF
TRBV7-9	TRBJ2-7	CASSAGQAPYEQYF
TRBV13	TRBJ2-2	CASSSGTDSTGELFF
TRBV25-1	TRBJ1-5	CASSETQADQPQHF
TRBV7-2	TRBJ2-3	CASRTFPGQGPGGVDTQYF
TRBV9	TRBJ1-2	CASHSGHGYTF
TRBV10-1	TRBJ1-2	CASSESLTGDYGYTF